This is a list of T cell receptor beta chains from one sample in a study of blood T cell repertoires in COVID-19. TCRdb keeps only in-frame clones here, not all; method: immunoSEQ multiplex PCR. The sample includes under 250,000 clones, 80% to 90% seen only once; the top ten take about 9.9%. The sample was peripheral blood. These receptor sequences come from a man aged 45-65 years with COVID-19, enrolled during active disease. CDR3s include the opening cysteine and the closing phenylalanine or tryptophan. D genes are given only for firm matches. The size of a clone is reported for some rows only, either as once, few or many, or as a class for expanded clones.

clone size	J gene	D gene	V gene	CDR3 DNA	CDR3 protein
-	TRBJ2-3	-	TRBV3-1/TRBV3-2	TGTGCCAGCAGCCCTCCCGGGGGAGATACGCAGTATTTT	CASSPPGGDTQYF
-	TRBJ1-2	-	TRBV5-6	TGTGCCAGCAGCTTGGGGCCGTCCGTCTATGGCTACACCTTC	CASSLGPSVYGYTF
-	TRBJ1-2	TRBD1	TRBV5-4	TGTGCCAGCAGCTCGGGACAGGGACTCGCTGGCTACACCTTC	CASSSGQGLAGYTF
-	TRBJ2-1	-	TRBV24-1	TGTGCCACCAGTGATTTACGGGCGGGGAGCTCCTACAATGAGCAGTTCTTC	CATSDLRAGSSYNEQFF
-	TRBJ2-7	-	TRBV2	TGTGCCAGCAGTGAAAACAGGGTGAACCCTGGTGGACAGTACTTC	CASSENRVNPGGQYF
-	TRBJ2-3	TRBD2	TRBV9	TGTGCCAGCAGCGGAAGCGGGACTAGCACAGATACGCAGTATTTT	CASSGSGTSTDTQYF
many	TRBJ2-7	-	TRBV4-3	TGCGCCAGCAGCCAAGTCTTACAGGCAGGGGCGGACGAGCAGTACTTC	CASSQVLQAGADEQYF
-	TRBJ2-1	TRBD1	TRBV5-4	TGTGCCAGCAGCTCCACGGACAGGAATGAGCAGTTCTTC	CASSSTDRNEQFF
-	TRBJ1-6	-	TRBV6-5	TGTGCCAGCAGTCAGATCCAGGCCCTTGGTTCACCCCTCCACTTT	CASSQIQALGSPLHF
-	TRBJ2-1	TRBD1	TRBV18	TGTGCCAGCTCACCCCAAGCGACAGGGGTCTCCTACAATGAGCAGTTCTTC	CASSPQATGVSYNEQFF
-	TRBJ2-2	-	TRBV9	TGTGCCAGCAGCGTAGGACATGCGAACACCGGGGAGCTGTTTTTT	CASSVGHANTGELFF
-	TRBJ1-5	-	TRBV18	TGTGCCAGCTCACCAAGCCGGGACAACTATCAGCCCCAGCATTTT	CASSPSRDNYQPQHF
-	TRBJ1-5	-	TRBV6-6	TGTGCCAGCAGCCACAGAGGACGTGGAGGGCAGCCCCAGCATTTT	CASSHRGRGGQPQHF
few	TRBJ2-3	TRBD2	TRBV5-1	TGCGCCAGCAGTACTGTGCGGGAGGGCACAGATACGCAGTATTTT	CASSTVREGTDTQYF
-	TRBJ2-7	TRBD2	TRBV11-2	TGTGCCAGCAGCTATAGCGCGGGACTAGCGGGGCCAGGGTACGAGCAGTACTTC	CASSYSAGLAGPGYEQYF
-	TRBJ2-7	TRBD2	TRBV10-3	TGTGCCATCAGTGAGCGAAGGGGTGGGGGACTAGCGGGAGTCTACGAGCAGTACTTC	CAISERRGGGLAGVYEQYF
few	TRBJ1-2	-	TRBV25-1	TGTGCCAGCAGTGGCAGGGTTCATGGCTACACCTTC	CASSGRVHGYTF
-	TRBJ1-1	TRBD1	TRBV9	TGTGCCAGCAGCGCTAGACAGGGTACGAACACTGAAGCTTTCTTT	CASSARQGTNTEAFF
-	TRBJ2-7	TRBD1	TRBV3-1/TRBV3-2	TGTGCCAGCAGCAAGACAGGGACCGTCTACGAGCAGTACTTC	CASSKTGTVYEQYF
-	TRBJ1-3	TRBD1	TRBV7-9	TGTGCCAGCAGCAGACCCGGGACAGCCTCTGGAAACACCATATATTTT	CASSRPGTASGNTIYF
-	TRBJ2-7	TRBD2	TRBV18	TGTGCCAGCTCACCAGGGACTAGCGGGGTTAGCTCCTACGAGCAGTACTTC	CASSPGTSGVSSYEQYF
few	TRBJ1-2	-	TRBV29-1	TGCAGCGTTTACGCAGGGGTGAACTATGGCTACACCTTC	CSVYAGVNYGYTF
few	TRBJ2-4	TRBD2	TRBV2	TGTGCCAGCAGCACGGGACTAGCGGGTCCCTTGGACATTCAGTACTTC	CASSTGLAGPLDIQYF
few	TRBJ2-2	-	TRBV9	TGTGCCAGCAGCGTAGTGGGGAGTAAGGCCGGGGAGCTGTTTTTT	CASSVVGSKAGELFF
-	TRBJ2-7	TRBD2	TRBV10-3	TGTGCCACCGGACTAGCGGGAAACGAGCAGTACTTC	CATGLAGNEQYF
-	TRBJ1-1	-	TRBV5-1	TGCGCCAGCAGCCCTGGGTCAAGCGGGACTGAAGCTTTCTTT	CASSPGSSGTEAFF
-	TRBJ1-5	TRBD1	TRBV30	TGTGCCTTACAGGGGGCGCATGGCAATCAGCCCCAGCATTTT	CALQGAHGNQPQHF
-	TRBJ2-2	TRBD1	TRBV11-2	TGTGCCAGCAGCTTAGTGACAGGGTGGAACACCGGGGAGCTGTTTTTT	CASSLVTGWNTGELFF
-	TRBJ2-7	-	TRBV28	TGTGCCAGCAGAGCTACCTCGCCCCCCTACGAGCAGTACTTC	CASRATSPPYEQYF
-	TRBJ2-7	-	TRBV7-2	TGTGCCAGCAGCTTAGAGAGACTTCCATACTACGAGCAGTACTTC	CASSLERLPYYEQYF
-	TRBJ1-5	-	TRBV19	TGTGCCAGTATATCAGGGGTGGCGGGCAATCAGCCCCAGCATTTT	CASISGVAGNQPQHF
-	TRBJ2-3	TRBD2	TRBV27	TGTGCCAGCACCTCCCCTAGCGGGAGCACAGATACGCAGTATTTT	CASTSPSGSTDTQYF
-	TRBJ2-3	-	TRBV6-2/TRBV6-3	TGTGCCAGCAGTTCCCGACCCCCCGGGGGCACAGATACGCAGTATTTT	CASSSRPPGGTDTQYF
few	TRBJ1-6	-	TRBV14	TGTGCCAGCAGCCGATATGGGGCGGCTACCCTCCACTTT	CASSRYGAATLHF
-	TRBJ2-7	TRBD1	TRBV15	TGTGCCACCAGCACTCCCCAAGACAGGGGGCTTTACGAGCAGTACTTC	CATSTPQDRGLYEQYF